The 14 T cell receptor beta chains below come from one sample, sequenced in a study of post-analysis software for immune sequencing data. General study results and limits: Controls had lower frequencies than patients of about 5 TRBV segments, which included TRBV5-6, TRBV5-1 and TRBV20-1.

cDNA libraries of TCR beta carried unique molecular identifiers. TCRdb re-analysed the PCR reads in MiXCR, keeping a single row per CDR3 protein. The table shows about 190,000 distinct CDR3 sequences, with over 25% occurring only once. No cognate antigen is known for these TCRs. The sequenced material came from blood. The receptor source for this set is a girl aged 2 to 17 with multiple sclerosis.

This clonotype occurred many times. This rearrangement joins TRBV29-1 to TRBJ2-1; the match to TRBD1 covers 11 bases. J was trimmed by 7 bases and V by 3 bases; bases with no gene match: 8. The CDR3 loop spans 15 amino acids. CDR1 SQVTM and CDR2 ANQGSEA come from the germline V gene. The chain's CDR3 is CSVETDRGRLNEQFF. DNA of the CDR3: TGCAGCGTTGAGACGGACAGGGGGCGCTTAAATGAGCAGTTCTTC.

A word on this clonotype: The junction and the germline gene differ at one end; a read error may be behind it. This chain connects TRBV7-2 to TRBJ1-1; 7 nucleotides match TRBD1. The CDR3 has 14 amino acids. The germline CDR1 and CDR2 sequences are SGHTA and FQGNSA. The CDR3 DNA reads TGTGCCAGCAGCCGGCGGACAGGAGGAACTGAAACTTTCTTT. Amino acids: CASSRRTGGTETFF.

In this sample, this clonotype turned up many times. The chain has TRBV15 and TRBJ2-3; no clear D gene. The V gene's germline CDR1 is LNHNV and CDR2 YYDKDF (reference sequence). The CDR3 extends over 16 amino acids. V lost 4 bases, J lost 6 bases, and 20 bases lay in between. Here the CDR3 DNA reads TGTGCCACCAGCATCCGGGCCGTATATATAGGGGATACGCAGTATTTT. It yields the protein CATSIRAVYIGDTQYF.

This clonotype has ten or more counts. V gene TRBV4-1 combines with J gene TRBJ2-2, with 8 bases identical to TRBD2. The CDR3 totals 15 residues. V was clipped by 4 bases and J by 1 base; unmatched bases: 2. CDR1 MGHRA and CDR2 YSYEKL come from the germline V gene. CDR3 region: CASSPLAGNTGELFF. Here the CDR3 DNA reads TGCGCCAGCAGCCCCCTAGCGGGGAACACCGGGGAGCTGTTTTTT.

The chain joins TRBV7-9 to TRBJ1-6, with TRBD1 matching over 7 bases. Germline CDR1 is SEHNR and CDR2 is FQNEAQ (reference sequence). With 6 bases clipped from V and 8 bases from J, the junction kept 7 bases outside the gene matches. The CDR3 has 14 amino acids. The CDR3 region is CASRHRDSHSPLHF. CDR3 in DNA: TGTGCCAGCAGACACCGGGACAGCCATTCACCCCTCCACTTT. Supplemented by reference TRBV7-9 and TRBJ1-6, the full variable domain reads DTGVSQNPRHKITKRGQNVTFRCDPISEHNRLYWYRQTLGQGPEFLTYFQNEAQLEKSRLLSDRFSAERPKGSFSTLEIQRTEQGDSAMYLCASRHRDSHSPLHFGNGTRLTVT.

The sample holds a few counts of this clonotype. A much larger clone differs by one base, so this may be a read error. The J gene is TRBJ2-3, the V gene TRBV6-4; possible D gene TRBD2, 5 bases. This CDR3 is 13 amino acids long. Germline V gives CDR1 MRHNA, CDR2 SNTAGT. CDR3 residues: CANSERAGDTQYF. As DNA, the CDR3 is TGTGCCAACAGTGAGAGGGCCGGGGATACGCAGTATTTT.

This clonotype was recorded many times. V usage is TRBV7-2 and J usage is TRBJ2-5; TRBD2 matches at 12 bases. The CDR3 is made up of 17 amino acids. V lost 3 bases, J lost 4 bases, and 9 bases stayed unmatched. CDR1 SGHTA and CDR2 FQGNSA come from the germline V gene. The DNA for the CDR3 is TGTGCCAGCAGCTTCCTTGGACTAGCGGGGAGGGGAGAGACCCAGTACTTC. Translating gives CASSFLGLAGRGETQYF.

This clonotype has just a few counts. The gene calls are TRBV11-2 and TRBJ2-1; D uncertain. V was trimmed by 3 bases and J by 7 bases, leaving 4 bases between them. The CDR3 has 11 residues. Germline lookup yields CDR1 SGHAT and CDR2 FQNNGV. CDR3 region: CASSFRNEQFF. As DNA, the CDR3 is TGTGCCAGCAGCTTCAGAAATGAGCAGTTCTTC.

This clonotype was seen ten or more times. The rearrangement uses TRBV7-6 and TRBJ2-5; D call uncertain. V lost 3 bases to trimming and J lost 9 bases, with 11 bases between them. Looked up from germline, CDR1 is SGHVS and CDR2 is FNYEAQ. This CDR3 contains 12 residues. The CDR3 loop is CASSFPDGPQYF. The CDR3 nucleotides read TGTGCCAGCAGCTTCCCGGACGGGCCCCAGTACTTC.

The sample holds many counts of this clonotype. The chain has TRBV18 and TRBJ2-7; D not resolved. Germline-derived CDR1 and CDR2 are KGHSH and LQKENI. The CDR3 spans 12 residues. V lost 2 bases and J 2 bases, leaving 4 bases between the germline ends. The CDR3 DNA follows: TGTGCCAGCTCACCAAATCCCTACGAGCAGTACTTC. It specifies CASSPNPYEQYF.

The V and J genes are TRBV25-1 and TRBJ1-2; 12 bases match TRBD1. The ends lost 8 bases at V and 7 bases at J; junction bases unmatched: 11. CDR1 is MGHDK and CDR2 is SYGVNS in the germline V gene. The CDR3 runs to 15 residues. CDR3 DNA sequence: TGTGCCAGCGGAGACTCGGGACAGGGGGCGGGTGGCTACACCTTC. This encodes CASGDSGQGAGGYTF.

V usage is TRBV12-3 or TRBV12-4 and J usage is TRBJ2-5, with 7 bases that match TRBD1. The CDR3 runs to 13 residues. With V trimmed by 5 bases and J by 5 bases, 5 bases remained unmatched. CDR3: CASSRQGWETQYF. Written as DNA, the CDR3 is TGTGCCAGCAGTCGACAGGGATGGGAGACCCAGTACTTC.

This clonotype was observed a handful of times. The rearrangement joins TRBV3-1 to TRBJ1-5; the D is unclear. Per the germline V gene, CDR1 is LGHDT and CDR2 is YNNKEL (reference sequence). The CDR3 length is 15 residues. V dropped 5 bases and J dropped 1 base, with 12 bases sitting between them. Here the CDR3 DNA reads TGTGCCAGCAGCTCGGATGGACGGAGCAATCAGCCCCAGCATTTT. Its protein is CASSSDGRSNQPQHF.

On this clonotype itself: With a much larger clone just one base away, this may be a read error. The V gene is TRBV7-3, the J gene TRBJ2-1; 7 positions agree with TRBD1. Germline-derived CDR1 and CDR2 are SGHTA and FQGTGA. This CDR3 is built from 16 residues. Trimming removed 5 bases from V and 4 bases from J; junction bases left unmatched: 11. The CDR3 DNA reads TGTGCCAGCAGCCAACCCGGGACAGAGGGATACAATGAGCAGTTCTTC. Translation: CASSQPGTEGYNEQFF.